This passage covers 13 T cell receptor beta chains from one sample sequenced in a study of STAT3 mutations in large granular lymphocyte leukemia. Study conclusions and caveats: In T-cell large granular lymphocyte leukemia, about half of patients showed multiple immunodominant subclonotypes.

Which antigens these TCRs recognize remains unknown. TCRdb's table, derived via immunoSEQ multiplex PCR, lists solely in-frame clones and lacks some. Of around 13,000 clones in the sample, 90% were seen once. The specimen was peripheral blood mononuclear cells. Receptor source: a man aged 35 to 55 with T-cell large granular lymphocyte leukemia. Some clones in this sample may be carry-over from other donors' samples.

The V gene is TRBV6-6, the J gene TRBJ1-1, with unresolved D. The CDR3 length is 13 residues. V was clipped by 3 bases and J by 3 bases, with 8 bases between them. From germline, CDR1 is MNHNY and CDR2 SVGAGI (reference sequence). The chain's CDR3 is CASSYRKDTEAFF. The CDR3 nucleotides are TGTGCCAGCAGTTATAGGAAGGACACTGAAGCTTTCTTT.

The chain joins TRBV6-6 to TRBJ1-1; D uncertain. This CDR3 is 14 amino acids long. Trimming removed 2 bases at V and 1 base at J, with 8 bases between. The germline CDR1 and CDR2 sequences are MNHNY and SVGAGI (reference sequence). CDR3 coding DNA: TGTGCCAGCAGTTACAACCCAGGGAACACTGAAGCTTTCTTT. This sequence encodes CASSYNPGNTEAFF.

The chain uses TRBV10-2 and TRBJ2-5; 8 positions agree with TRBD2. The CDR3 is 14 amino acids. Losses at the gene ends were 8 bases for V and 6 bases for J; bases not matched to a gene: 11. Germline values: CDR1 WSHSY, CDR2 SAAADI. CDR3 nucleotides: TGCGCCAGCCGAGCCGGGGGGGAAGGAAAGACCCAGTACTTC. Translating gives CASRAGGEGKTQYF.

This clone was seen a single time. The chain carries TRBV7-2 and TRBJ1-5; D remains unclear. V gave up 3 bases and J gave up 3 bases, with 12 bases separating them. Germline values: CDR1 SGHTA, CDR2 FQGNSA. The length of the CDR3 is 15 residues. DNA of the CDR3: TGTGCCAGCAGCTTTAAAGGCGTAGACAATCAGCCCCAGCATTTT. It specifies CASSFKGVDNQPQHF.

The chain joins TRBV6-1 to TRBJ2-1; 8 nucleotides line up with TRBD1. Losses at the gene ends were 6 bases for V and 5 bases for J; bases not matched to a gene: 9. The CDR3 sequence is 15 residues long. Per germline, CDR1 MNHNS and CDR2 SASEGT. CDR3 coding DNA: TGTGCCAGCAGGGGAGGACAGGGTAGAAACAATGAGCAGTTCTTC. Protein sequence: CASRGGQGRNNEQFF.

The chain combines TRBV6-6 with TRBJ1-6, with D perhaps matching TRBD1 (6 bases). The germline gives CDR1 MNHNY, CDR2 SVGAGI (reference sequence). The V gene lost 5 bases and the J gene lost 7 bases, with 6 bases spanning the gap. CDR3 size: 12 residues. This chain's CDR3 is CASSQGNSPLHF. Here the CDR3 DNA reads TGTGCCAGCAGTCAGGGGAATTCACCCCTCCACTTT.

This clone came up once. The gene calls are TRBV29-1 and TRBJ1-2; D is perhaps TRBD1 (6 bases). V dropped 3 bases and J dropped 0 bases, with 14 bases sitting between them. Germline V lookup: CDR1 SQVTM, CDR2 ANQGSEA. The CDR3 runs to 15 residues. The CDR3 protein is CSVDGDRPANYGYTF. CDR3 nucleotide sequence: TGCAGCGTTGACGGTGACAGGCCAGCTAACTATGGCTACACCTTC.

This clone came up once. This sequence joins TRBV15 and TRBJ1-5; D may be TRBD1 (6 bases). This CDR3 is built from 17 residues. Germline CDR1 LNHNV, CDR2 YYDKDF (reference sequence). V was clipped by 0 bases and J by 4 bases, with 16 bases between them. CDR3 nucleotides: TGTGCCACCAGCAGAGATGCCGAGACTAGGGGGAATCAGCCCCAGCATTTT. This encodes CATSRDAETRGNQPQHF.

The V and J genes are TRBV5-1 and TRBJ2-1; 8 bases fit TRBD2. CDR3 length: 16 residues. J gave up 1 base and V 4 bases, and 7 bases lay outside the gene matches. Per the germline V gene, CDR1 is SGHRS and CDR2 is YFSETQ. CDR3 protein: CASSPSAGVSYNEQFF. The CDR3 nucleotides are TGCGCCAGCAGCCCCTCAGCGGGGGTTTCCTACAATGAGCAGTTCTTC. Filled out from reference TRBV5-1 and TRBJ2-1, the complete variable domain reads KAGVTQTPRYLIKTRGQQVTLSCSPISGHRSVSWYQQTPGQGLQFLFEYFSETQRNKGNFPGRFSGRQFSNSRSEMNVSTLELGDSALYLCASSPSAGVSYNEQFFGPGTRLTVL.

This clone was detected only once. The V and J genes are TRBV27 and TRBJ2-7; D possibly corresponds to TRBD2 (7 bases). Per germline, CDR1 MNHEY and CDR2 SMNVEV (reference sequence). Trimming left V 2 bases short and J 2 bases short, with 10 bases between. This CDR3 is built from 14 residues. DNA of the CDR3: TGTGCCAGCAGTTTAGGGGGGGGCGCCTACGAGCAGTACTTC. Protein sequence: CASSLGGGAYEQYF.

V is TRBV7-2 and J is TRBJ2-3; no reliable D call. CDR3 length: 15 residues. Trimming left V 1 base short and J 5 bases short, with 13 bases between. Looked up from germline, CDR1 is SGHTA and CDR2 is FQGNSA. In nucleotides, the CDR3 is TGTGCCAGCAGCTTAGTAGCAGTTTCTGGAGATACGCAGTATTTT. Translating it yields CASSLVAVSGDTQYF.

This rearrangement joins TRBV7-9 to TRBJ1-1, with D maybe TRBD1 (6 bases). CDR3 size: 15 residues. Germline assignment: CDR1 SEHNR and CDR2 FQNEAQ (reference sequence). Trimming pared 5 bases from V and 2 bases from J, leaving 15 bases between. The CDR3, as DNA: TGTGCCAGCAGCCATGATGCGGGGGCTAACACTGAAGCTTTCTTT. Translated: CASSHDAGANTEAFF.

This clone has just one count. A read error may account for a junction end that differs from germline. J is TRBJ2-5 and V is TRBV9, with D possibly matching TRBD1 (5 bases). CDR3 length: 14 residues. The germline CDR1 and CDR2 sequences are SGDLS and YYNGEE. The CDR3 sequence: CASSPTWTQETQYF. CDR3 coding DNA: TGTGCTAGCAGCCCTACCTGGACACAAGAGACCCAGTACTTC. Combining the CDR3 with reference TRBV9 and TRBJ2-5 gives the whole variable domain DSGVTQTPKHLITATGQRVTLRCSPRSGDLSVYWYQQSLDQGLQFLIQYYNGEERAKGNILERFSAQQFPDLHSELNLSSLELGDSALYFCASSPTWTQETQYFGPGTRLLVL.